Listed below are T cell receptor beta chains from one sample, sequenced in a study of T-cell memory formation after mild COVID-19. One entry per CDR3 protein results from TCRdb running MiXCR on the 5' RACE reads. The sample shows some 300,000 distinct CDR3 sequences, around 20% of them seen only once. The source material was PBMCs or a T cell subset sorted from them (not recorded which). Every receptor here comes from a man aged 18-30 years who had mild COVID-19 (a few samples of this study predate the infection). Cell type and time point are not known. Both conserved end residues are part of each CDR3. A D gene is named only where the DNA matches it firmly. Some rows mark clone size as missing; the rest say once, few, many or name a class of expanded clone.

clone_size d_call v_call cdr3_aa
NA TRBD2 TRBV6-2/TRBV6-3 CATQAGDREQFF
NA TRBD1 TRBV7-2 CASRFVAGGLSSGNTIYF
NA TRBD2 TRBV6-5 CASSYSTGGPSGELFF
many NA TRBV29-1 CSVWGGHGNEQFF
few NA TRBV24-1 CATSDQRETQYF
few TRBD1 TRBV7-7 CASSSDRDSYNEQFF
few NA TRBV28 CASSFGGTETQYF
NA TRBD1 TRBV12-3/TRBV12-4 CASSPRTGDYGNTIYF
few NA TRBV4-2 CASSHPPGRNTEAFF
NA NA TRBV7-9 CAGDTDTGELFF
few NA TRBV7-2 CASSSTGYGGYTF
NA NA TRBV4-3 CASSQDRDSPLHF
NA NA TRBV6-5 CASSSTIFNYGYTF
many NA TRBV25-1 CASSEVRDGLYEQYF
many NA TRBV4-1 CASSPTGPRGDEQFF
few NA TRBV7-2 CASSARVGTEAFF
NA NA TRBV11-2 CASSLDIGTTTNEKLFF
NA NA TRBV24-1 CATSDHTGDTGELFF
few NA TRBV9 CASSVGGGTEQFF
NA NA TRBV9 CASSETTTSEQYF
NA NA TRBV28 CASRGAGGNYGYTF
NA NA TRBV24-1 CATSGFEGTDTQYF
few NA TRBV5-6 CASSLTRGIKAGNTIYF
NA NA TRBV24-1 CATSDGVAIRAGELFF
NA NA TRBV7-9 CASSFSFSDQPQHF
few NA TRBV4-1 CASSRGIQETQYF
many NA TRBV5-1 CASSVGFRSNTEAFF
NA TRBD1 TRBV5-6 CASSYGTGEYNSPLHF
NA NA TRBV11-3 CASSLDEETEAFF
few NA TRBV28 CASSLTDRAYNEQFF
NA NA TRBV15 CATSSSRSGTTNEKLFF
NA NA TRBV7-6 CASSSPEGASIIQETQYF
NA NA TRBV23-1 CASSLGRGCF
few NA TRBV7-2 CASSLNQVGYGYTF
few NA TRBV6-2/TRBV6-3 CASSYSAYREYDTF
NA NA TRBV4-1 CASSQAQGRVGTEAFF
NA NA TRBV12-3/TRBV12-4 CASSLRSLTEALF
NA TRBD1 TRBV7-3 CASSERTGGETQYF
few NA TRBV5-1 CASSLVGGVSSEQFF
NA NA TRBV7-2 CASSAQGLLSYNEQFF
many NA TRBV9 CASSETFGGTEAFF
NA TRBD1 TRBV20-1 CSAPKTGGARNEQFF
NA TRBD2 TRBV4-3 CASSNRLAGGRFQETQYF
few NA TRBV24-1 CATSDFSLPETQYF
NA TRBD1 TRBV5-1 CASSGQDATNEKLFF
NA NA TRBV7-2 CASSFGQPNYGYTF
NA NA TRBV5-1 CASSVAGEYNEQFF
NA NA TRBV5-6 CASALYQPQHF
few TRBD2 TRBV5-6 CASIGTRDLRETQYF
NA NA TRBV20-1 CSARNQGNTIYF
NA NA TRBV29-1 CSVATDTQYF
many TRBD1 TRBV7-9 CASSSRGPETQYF
NA NA TRBV7-9 CASLVRAGEQFF
NA NA TRBV7-2 CASSLQGELFF
few NA TRBV4-3 CASSQGTPGTEAFF